Below are 6 T cell receptor beta chains sequenced from a single sample in a study of shared clonotypes between healthy human individuals. Assay used: immunoSEQ multiplex PCR; TCRdb lists only in-frame clones, some missing. The table records millions of clones, roughly 96% of them present only once. Sequencing was performed on naive CD4+ T cells sorted from blood. Noted subset: CD45RA+ positively selected. These receptors originate from a man aged 18 to 30 in good health.

The V and J genes are TRBV7-2 and TRBJ2-5; D remains ambiguous. Germline V gene lookup returns CDR1 SGHTA and CDR2 FQGNSA. Trimming stripped 1 base from V and 5 bases from J, with 11 bases between. This CDR3 is 14 amino acids long. CDR3 amino acids: CASSLGPNGETQYF. CDR3 nucleotide sequence: TGTGCCAGCAGCTTAGGTCCCAACGGCGAGACCCAGTACTTC.

The CDR3 here is CASSPDDRGGHQPQHF. DNA for the CDR3: TGTGCCAGTAGTCCCGACGACAGGGGCGGGCATCAGCCCCAGCATTTT. The V gene is TRBV19, the J gene TRBJ1-5; 8 nucleotides align to TRBD1. Germline lookup yields CDR1 LNHDA and CDR2 SQIVND (reference sequence). The CDR3 has 16 residues. V was clipped by 5 bases and J by 5 bases; unmatched bases: 11.

To note about this clone: The same CDR3 can be traced to other DNA sequences in this sample. J is TRBJ2-7 and V is TRBV7-2, with a possible D match to TRBD2 (6 bases). Germline V lookup: CDR1 SGHTA, CDR2 FQGNSA. The CDR3 loop spans 14 amino acids. V gave up 1 base and J gave up 3 bases, with 10 bases separating them. The CDR3 coding sequence is TGTGCCAGCAGCTTAGGTGGGGGGAGCTACGAGCAGTACTTC. Protein: CASSLGGGSYEQYF.

The rearrangement joins TRBV25-1 to TRBJ2-7; D gene ambiguous. This CDR3 has 13 residues. Trimming shortened V by 6 bases and J by 2 bases, and 11 bases separated the two germline ends. Germline loops: CDR1 MGHDK, CDR2 SYGVNS. The CDR3 here is CASSSYYPYEQYF. CDR3 DNA sequence: TGTGCCAGCAGCTCTTACTACCCCTACGAGCAGTACTTC.

The gene calls are TRBV28 and TRBJ2-7, with D perhaps assigned TRBD1 or TRBD2 (7 bases each). The CDR3 extends over 15 amino acids. V was cut by 6 bases and J by 7 bases, with 22 bases left in between. The V gene's germline CDR1 is MDHEN and CDR2 SYDVKM. CDR3 DNA: TGTGCCAGCAGAGCAGGGGGGGAGGGTACTAGAGAGCAGTACTTC. Its protein product is CASRAGGEGTREQYF. Full variable domain (missing parts from reference TRBV28 and TRBJ2-7): DVKVTQSSRYLVKRTGEKVFLECVQDMDHENMFWYRQDPGLGLRLIYFSYDVKMKEKGDIPEGYSVSREKKERFSLILESASTNQTSMYLCASRAGGEGTREQYFGPGTRLTVT.

A word on this clone: Other DNA variants within this sample encode the same CDR3. The J gene is TRBJ1-1, the V gene TRBV7-9; perhaps TRBD1 as D (5 bases). CDR3 length equals 12 residues. The V and J ends lost 4 bases and 5 bases respectively, with 8 bases between them. The germline CDR1 and CDR2 sequences are SEHNR and FQNEAQ (reference sequence). The CDR3 reads CASSWGGTEAFF. DNA for the CDR3: TGTGCCAGCAGCTGGGGGGGAACTGAAGCTTTCTTT.